These T cell receptor beta chains were read from a single sample in a study of response to subunit inactivated influenza vaccine. Each CDR3 protein gets one entry after TCRdb re-called the RT-PCR reads with MiXCR. The table lists 700,000 to 800,000 distinct CDR3 sequences, 15% to 20% of them singletons, with roughly 11% in the top ten. Specimen: PBMCs from blood, collected around 5 days after vaccination. The receptor set was obtained from a man between 45 and 60 years old who received an inactivated influenza vaccine. Each CDR3 is given with its conserved first and last residue.

V: TRBV30; J: TRBJ2-4; CDR3: CAWRDPPAENIQYF
V: TRBV24-1; J: TRBJ2-1; CDR3: CATGRDRGSNEQFF
V: TRBV4-1; J: TRBJ2-3; CDR3: CASSQSTGRVTDTQYF
V: TRBV4-1; J: TRBJ2-1; CDR3: CASSQDWTSNNEQFF
V: TRBV27; J: TRBJ2-7; CDR3: CASSLRKAYEQYF
V: TRBV4-1; J: TRBJ2-2; CDR3: CASSQNPQGIGELFF
V: TRBV9; J: TRBJ2-2; CDR3: CASSVDGENTGELFF
V: TRBV5-6; J: TRBJ1-1; CDR3: CASSQSQERAFF
V: TRBV5-1; J: TRBJ1-1; CDR3: CASSATGTTEAFF
V: TRBV20-1; J: TRBJ2-5; CDR3: CSARGFPSDRGLGETQYF
V: TRBV12-3/TRBV12-4; J: TRBJ1-1; CDR3: CASRGMNTEAFF